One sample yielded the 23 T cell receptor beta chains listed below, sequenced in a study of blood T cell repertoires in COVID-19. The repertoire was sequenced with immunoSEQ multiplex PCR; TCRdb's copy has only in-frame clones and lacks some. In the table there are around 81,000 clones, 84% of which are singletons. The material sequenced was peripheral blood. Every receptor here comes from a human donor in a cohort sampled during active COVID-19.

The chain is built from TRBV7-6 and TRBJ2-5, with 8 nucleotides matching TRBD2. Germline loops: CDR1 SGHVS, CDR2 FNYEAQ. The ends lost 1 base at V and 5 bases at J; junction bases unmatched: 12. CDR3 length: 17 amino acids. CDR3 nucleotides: TGTGCCAGCAGCTTAGGTTTGCGGGGGGCAGCTAGGGAGACCCAGTACTTC. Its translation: CASSLGLRGAARETQYF. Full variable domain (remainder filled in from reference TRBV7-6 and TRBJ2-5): GAGVSQSPRYKVTKRGQDVALRCDPISGHVSLYWYRQALGQGPEFLTYFNYEAQQDKSGLPNDRFSAERPEGSISTLTIQRTEQRDSAMYRCASSLGLRGAARETQYFGPGTRLLVL.

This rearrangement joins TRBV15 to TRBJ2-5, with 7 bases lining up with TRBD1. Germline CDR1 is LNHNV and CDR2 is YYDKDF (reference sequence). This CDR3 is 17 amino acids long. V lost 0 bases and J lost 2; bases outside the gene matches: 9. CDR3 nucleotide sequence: TGTGCCACCAGCAGAGACCCGGCCGGGACAGATCAAGAGACCCAGTACTTC. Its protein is CATSRDPAGTDQETQYF. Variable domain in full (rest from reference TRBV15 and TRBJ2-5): DAMVIQNPRYQVTQFGKPVTLSCSQTLNHNVMYWYQQKSSQAPKLLFHYYDKDFNNEADTPDNFQSRRPNTSFCFLDIRSPGLGDTAMYLCATSRDPAGTDQETQYFGPGTRLLVL.

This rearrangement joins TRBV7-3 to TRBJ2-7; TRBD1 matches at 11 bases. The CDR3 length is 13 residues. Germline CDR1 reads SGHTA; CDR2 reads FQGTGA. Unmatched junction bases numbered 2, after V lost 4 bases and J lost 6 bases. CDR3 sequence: CASSSGTGGEQYF. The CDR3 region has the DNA TGTGCCAGCAGCTCCGGGACAGGGGGCGAGCAGTACTTC.

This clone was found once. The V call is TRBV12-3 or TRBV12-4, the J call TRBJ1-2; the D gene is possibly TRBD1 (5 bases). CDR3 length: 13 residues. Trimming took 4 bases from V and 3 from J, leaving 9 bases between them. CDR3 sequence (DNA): TGTGCCAGCAGTTCGGGGACTTACTATGGCTACACCTTC. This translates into CASSSGTYYGYTF.

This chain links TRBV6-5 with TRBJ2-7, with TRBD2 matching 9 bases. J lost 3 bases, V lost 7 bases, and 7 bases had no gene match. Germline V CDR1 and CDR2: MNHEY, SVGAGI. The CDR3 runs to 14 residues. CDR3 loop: CASKVVAGVYEQYF. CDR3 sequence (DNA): TGTGCCAGCAAGGTTGTAGCGGGGGTCTACGAGCAGTACTTC.

CDR3 nucleotides: TGTGCCAGCAGTCCATACGCAGGAAAAGAGACCCAGTACTTC. Amino acid sequence: CASSPYAGKETQYF. This rearrangement joins TRBV2 to TRBJ2-5; D is uncertain. The germline V and J ends were trimmed by 5 bases and 3 bases, with 13 bases remaining between them. Germline V gives CDR1 SNHLY, CDR2 FYNNEI. The CDR3 spans 14 residues.

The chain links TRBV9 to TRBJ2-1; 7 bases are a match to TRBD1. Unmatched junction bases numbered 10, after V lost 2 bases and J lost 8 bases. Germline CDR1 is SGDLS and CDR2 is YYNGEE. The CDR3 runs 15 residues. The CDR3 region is CASSVGTVEIDEQFF. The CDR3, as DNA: TGTGCCAGCAGCGTTGGGACAGTTGAGATCGATGAGCAGTTCTTC.

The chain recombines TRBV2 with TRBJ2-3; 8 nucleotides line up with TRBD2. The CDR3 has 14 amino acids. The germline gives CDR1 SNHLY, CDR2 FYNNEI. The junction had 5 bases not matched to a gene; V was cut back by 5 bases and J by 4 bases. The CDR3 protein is CASSLLGGADTQYF. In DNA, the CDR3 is TGTGCCAGCAGTCTCCTCGGGGGGGCAGATACGCAGTATTTT.

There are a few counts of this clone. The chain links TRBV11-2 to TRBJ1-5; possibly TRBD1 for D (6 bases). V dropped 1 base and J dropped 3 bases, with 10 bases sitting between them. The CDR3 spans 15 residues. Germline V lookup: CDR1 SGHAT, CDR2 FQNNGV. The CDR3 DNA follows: TGTGCCAGCAGCTTAGGAGGACAGCCCAATCAGCCCCAGCATTTT. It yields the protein CASSLGGQPNQPQHF.

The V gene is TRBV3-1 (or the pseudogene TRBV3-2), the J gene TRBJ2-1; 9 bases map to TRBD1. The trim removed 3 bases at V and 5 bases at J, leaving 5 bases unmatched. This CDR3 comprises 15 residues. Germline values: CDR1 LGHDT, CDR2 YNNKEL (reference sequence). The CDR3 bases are TGTGCCAGCAGCCAGGGACAGGGATCGAACAATGAGCAGTTCTTC. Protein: CASSQGQGSNNEQFF.

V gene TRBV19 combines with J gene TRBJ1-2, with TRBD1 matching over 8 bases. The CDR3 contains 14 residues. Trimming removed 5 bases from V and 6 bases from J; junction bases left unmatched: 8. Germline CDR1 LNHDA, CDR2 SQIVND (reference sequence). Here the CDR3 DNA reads TGTGCCAGTAGTCCCCCGGACAGGGCAAATGGCTACACCTTC. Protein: CASSPPDRANGYTF.

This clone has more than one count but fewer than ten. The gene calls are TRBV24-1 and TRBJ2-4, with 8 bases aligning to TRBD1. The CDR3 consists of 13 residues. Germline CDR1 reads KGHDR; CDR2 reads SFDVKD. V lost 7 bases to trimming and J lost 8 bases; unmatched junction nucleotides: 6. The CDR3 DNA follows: TGTGCCACCAGAGAGACAGGGGAACACATTCAGTACTTC. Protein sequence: CATRETGEHIQYF.

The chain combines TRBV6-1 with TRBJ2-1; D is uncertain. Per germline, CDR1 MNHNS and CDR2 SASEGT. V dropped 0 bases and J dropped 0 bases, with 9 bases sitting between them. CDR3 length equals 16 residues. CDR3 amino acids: CASSEAKLHSYNEQFF. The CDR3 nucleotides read TGTGCCAGCAGTGAAGCGAAACTTCACTCCTACAATGAGCAGTTCTTC.

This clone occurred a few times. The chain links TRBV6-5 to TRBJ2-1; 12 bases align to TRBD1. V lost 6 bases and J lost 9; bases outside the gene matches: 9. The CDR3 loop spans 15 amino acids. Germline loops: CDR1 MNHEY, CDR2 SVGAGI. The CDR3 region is CASRTTGQGAGEQFF. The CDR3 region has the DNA TGTGCCAGCAGAACCACGGGACAGGGGGCAGGTGAGCAGTTCTTC.

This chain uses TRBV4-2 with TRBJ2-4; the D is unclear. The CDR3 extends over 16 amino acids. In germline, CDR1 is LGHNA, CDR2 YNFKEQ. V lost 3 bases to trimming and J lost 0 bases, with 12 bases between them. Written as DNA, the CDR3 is TGTGCCAGCAGCCAGGAAGACAACTTAGCCAAAAACATTCAGTACTTC. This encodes CASSQEDNLAKNIQYF.

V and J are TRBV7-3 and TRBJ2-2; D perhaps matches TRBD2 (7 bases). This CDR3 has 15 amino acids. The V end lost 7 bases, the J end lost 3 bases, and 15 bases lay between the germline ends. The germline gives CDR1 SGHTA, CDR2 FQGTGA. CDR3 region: CASTEGGEYTGELFF. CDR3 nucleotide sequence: TGTGCCAGCACCGAAGGGGGGGAGTACACCGGGGAGCTGTTTTTT.

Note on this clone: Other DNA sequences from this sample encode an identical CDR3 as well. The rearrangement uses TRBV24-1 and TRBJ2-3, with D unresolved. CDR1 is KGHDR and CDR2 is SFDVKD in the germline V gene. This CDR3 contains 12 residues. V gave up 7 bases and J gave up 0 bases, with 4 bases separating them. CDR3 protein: CATSSSTDTQYF. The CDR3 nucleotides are TGTGCCACCAGCTCGAGCACAGATACGCAGTATTTT.

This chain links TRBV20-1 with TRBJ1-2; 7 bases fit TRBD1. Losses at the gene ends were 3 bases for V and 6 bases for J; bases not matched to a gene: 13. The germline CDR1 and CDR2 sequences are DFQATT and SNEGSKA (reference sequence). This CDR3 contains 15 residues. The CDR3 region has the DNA TGCAGTGCTAGTCCTCCTGACAGGGCCTATCATGGCTACACCTTC. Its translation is CSASPPDRAYHGYTF.

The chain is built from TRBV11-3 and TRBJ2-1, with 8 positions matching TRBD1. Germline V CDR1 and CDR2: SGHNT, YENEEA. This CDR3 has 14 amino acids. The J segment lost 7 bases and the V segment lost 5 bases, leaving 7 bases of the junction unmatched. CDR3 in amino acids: CASSPRGRGNEQFF. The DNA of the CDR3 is TGTGCCAGCAGCCCCAGGGGGCGAGGGAATGAGCAGTTCTTC.

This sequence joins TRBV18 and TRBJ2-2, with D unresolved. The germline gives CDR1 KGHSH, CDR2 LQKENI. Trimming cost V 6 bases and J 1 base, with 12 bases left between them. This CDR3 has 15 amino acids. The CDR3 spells CASSPTSGNTGELFF. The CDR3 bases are TGTGCCAGCTCCCCGACCTCAGGGAACACCGGGGAGCTGTTTTTT.

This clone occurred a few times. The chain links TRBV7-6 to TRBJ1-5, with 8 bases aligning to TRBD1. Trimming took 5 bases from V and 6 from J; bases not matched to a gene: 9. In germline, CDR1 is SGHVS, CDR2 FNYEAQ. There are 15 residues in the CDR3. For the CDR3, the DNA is TGTGCCAGCAGCCTTCGGACAGGGCGGTTTCAGCCCCAGCATTTT. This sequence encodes CASSLRTGRFQPQHF.

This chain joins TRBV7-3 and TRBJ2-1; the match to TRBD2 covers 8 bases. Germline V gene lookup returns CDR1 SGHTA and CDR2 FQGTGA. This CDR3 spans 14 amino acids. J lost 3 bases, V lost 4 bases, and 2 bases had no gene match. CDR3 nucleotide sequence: TGTGCCAGCAGCTCAAGCGGGGGCTACAATGAGCAGTTCTTC. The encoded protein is CASSSSGGYNEQFF. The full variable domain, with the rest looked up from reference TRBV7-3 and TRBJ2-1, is GAGVSQTPSNKVTEKGKYVELRCDPISGHTALYWYRQSLGQGPEFLIYFQGTGAADDSGLPNDRFFAVRPEGSVSTLKIQRTERGDSAVYLCASSSSGGYNEQFFGPGTRLTVL.

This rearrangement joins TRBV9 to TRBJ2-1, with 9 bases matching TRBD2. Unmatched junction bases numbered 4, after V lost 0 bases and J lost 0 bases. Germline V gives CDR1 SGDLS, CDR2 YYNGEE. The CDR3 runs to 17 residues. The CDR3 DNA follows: TGTGCCAGCAGCGTAGGTTTTAGCGGGGGCTCCTACAATGAGCAGTTCTTC. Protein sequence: CASSVGFSGGSYNEQFF.